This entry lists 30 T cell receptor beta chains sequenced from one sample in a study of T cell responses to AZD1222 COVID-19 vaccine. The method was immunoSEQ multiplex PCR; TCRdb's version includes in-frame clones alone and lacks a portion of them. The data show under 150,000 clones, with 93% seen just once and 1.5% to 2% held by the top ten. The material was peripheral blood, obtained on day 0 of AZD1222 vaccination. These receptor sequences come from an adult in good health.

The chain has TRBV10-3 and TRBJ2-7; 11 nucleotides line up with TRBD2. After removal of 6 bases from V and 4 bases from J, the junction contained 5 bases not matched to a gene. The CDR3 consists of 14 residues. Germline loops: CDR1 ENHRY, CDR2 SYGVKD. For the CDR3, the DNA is TGTGCCATCAGACCCGGGACTAGCGGATACGAGCAGTACTTC. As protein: CAIRPGTSGYEQYF.

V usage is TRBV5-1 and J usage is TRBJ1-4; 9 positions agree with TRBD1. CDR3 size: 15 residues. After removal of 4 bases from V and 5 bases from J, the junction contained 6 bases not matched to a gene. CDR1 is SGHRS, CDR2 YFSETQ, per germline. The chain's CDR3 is CASSPGTGKNEKLFF. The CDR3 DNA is TGCGCCAGCAGCCCGGGGACAGGGAAAAATGAAAAACTGTTTTTT.

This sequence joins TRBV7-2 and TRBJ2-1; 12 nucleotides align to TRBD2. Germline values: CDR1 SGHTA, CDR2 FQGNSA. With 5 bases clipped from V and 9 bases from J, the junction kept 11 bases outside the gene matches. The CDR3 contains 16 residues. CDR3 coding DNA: TGTGCCAGCAGCACAAACCCGGGACTAGCGGGCGGTGAGCAGTTCTTC. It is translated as CASSTNPGLAGGEQFF.

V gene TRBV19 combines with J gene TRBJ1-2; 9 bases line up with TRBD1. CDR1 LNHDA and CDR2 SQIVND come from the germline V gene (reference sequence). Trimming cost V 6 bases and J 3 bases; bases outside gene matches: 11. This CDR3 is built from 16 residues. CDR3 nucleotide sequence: TGTGCCAGTAGCGATCGGGGGACAGGGAACTACTATGGCTACACCTTC. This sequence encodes CASSDRGTGNYYGYTF.

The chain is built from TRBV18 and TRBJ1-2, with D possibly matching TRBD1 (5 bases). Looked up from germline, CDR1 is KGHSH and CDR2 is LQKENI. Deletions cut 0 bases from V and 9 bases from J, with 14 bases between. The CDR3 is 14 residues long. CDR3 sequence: CASSPPGEDGSYTF. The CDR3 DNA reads TGTGCCAGCTCACCACCGGGGGAAGATGGGAGCTACACCTTC.

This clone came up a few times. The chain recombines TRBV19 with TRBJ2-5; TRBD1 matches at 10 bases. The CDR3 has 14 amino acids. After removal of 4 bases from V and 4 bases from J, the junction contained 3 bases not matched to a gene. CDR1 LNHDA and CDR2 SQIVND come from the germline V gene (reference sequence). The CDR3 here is CASSSGTGAETQYF. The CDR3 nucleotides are TGTGCCAGTAGTAGCGGGACAGGGGCAGAGACCCAGTACTTC.

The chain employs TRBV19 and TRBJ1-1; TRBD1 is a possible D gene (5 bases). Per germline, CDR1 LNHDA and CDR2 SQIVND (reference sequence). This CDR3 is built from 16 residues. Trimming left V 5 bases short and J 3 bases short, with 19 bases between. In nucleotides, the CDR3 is TGTGCCAGTAGTCCCCGGGCCAGGGCCTGGGACACTGAAGCTTTCTTT. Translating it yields CASSPRARAWDTEAFF.

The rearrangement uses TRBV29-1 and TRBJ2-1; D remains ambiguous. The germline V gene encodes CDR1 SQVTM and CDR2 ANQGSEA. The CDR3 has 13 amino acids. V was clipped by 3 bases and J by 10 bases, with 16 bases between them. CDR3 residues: CSVDVNAGGEQFF. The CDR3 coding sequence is TGCAGCGTTGACGTCAACGCCGGCGGCGAGCAGTTCTTC.

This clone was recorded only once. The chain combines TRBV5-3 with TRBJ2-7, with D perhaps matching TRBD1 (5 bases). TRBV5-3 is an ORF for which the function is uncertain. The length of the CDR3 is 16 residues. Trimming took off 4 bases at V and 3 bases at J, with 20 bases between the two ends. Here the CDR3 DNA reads TGTGCCAGAAGCCTGTCAGGGTCGCCAGAGGACTACGAGCAGTACTTC. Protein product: CARSLSGSPEDYEQYF.

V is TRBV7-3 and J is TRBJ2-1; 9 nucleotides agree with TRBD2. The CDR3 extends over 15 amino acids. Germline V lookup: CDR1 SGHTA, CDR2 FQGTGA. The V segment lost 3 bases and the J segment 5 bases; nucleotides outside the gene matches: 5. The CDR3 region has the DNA TGTGCCAGCAGCTTCGGGCTAGCGGGAAACAATGAGCAGTTCTTC. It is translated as CASSFGLAGNNEQFF.

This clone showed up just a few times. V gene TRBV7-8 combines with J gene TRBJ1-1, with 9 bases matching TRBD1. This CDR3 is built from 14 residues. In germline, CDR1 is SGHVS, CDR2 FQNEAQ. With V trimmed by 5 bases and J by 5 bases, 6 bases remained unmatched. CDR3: CASSLRDRVTEAFF. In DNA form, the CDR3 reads TGTGCCAGCAGCCTCCGGGACAGGGTGACTGAAGCTTTCTTT.

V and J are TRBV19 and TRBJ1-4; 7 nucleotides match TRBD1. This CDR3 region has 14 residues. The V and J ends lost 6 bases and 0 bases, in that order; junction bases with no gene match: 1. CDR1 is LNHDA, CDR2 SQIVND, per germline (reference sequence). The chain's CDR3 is CASRGTATNEKLFF. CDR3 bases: TGTGCCAGTAGGGGGACAGCAACTAATGAAAAACTGTTTTTT.

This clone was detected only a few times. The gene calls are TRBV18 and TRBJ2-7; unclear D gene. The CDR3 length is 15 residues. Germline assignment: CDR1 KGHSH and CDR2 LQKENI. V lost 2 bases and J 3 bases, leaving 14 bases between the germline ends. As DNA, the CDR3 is TGTGCCAGCTCACCATCCGGGCAGACGTTCTACGAGCAGTACTTC. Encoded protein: CASSPSGQTFYEQYF.

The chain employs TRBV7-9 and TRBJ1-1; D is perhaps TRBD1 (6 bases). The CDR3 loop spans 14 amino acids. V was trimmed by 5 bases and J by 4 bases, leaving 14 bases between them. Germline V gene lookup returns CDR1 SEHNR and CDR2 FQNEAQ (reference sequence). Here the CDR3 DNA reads TGTGCCAGCAGCACCCCAGGGGAAAGCACTGAAGCTTTCTTT. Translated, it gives CASSTPGESTEAFF.

CDR3 DNA: TGTGCCAGCACTACGGAGGAGGGAGGCGAGGGAAACACCATATATTTT. It codes for CASTTEEGGEGNTIYF. The chain recombines TRBV5-6 with TRBJ1-3; D gene unclear. The CDR3 contains 16 residues. V was shortened by 6 bases and J by 4 bases, with 20 bases between the two germline ends. Germline-derived CDR1 and CDR2 are SGHDT and YYEEEE. Full variable domain (missing parts from reference TRBV5-6 and TRBJ1-3): DAGVTQSPTHLIKTRGQQVTLRCSPKSGHDTVSWYQQALGQGPQFIFQYYEEEERQRGNFPDRFSGHQFPNYSSELNVNALLLGDSALYLCASTTEEGGEGNTIYFGEGSWLTVV.

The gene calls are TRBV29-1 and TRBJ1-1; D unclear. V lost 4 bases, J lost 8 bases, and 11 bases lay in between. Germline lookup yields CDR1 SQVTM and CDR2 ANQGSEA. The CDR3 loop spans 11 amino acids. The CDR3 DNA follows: TGCAGCGTTGGGGGTTTGGCCGAAGCTTTCTTT. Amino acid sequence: CSVGGLAEAFF.

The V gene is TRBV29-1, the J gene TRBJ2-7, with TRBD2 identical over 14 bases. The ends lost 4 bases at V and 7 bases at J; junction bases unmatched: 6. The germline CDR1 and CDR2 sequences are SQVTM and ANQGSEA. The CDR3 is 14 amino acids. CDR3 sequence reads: CSVGLAGGPDEQYF. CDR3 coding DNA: TGCAGCGTTGGACTAGCGGGAGGGCCTGATGAGCAGTACTTC.

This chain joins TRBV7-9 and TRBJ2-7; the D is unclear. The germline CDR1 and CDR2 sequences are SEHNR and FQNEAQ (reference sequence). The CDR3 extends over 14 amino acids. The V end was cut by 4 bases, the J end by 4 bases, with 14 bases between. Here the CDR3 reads CASSSWTEGYEQYF. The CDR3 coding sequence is TGTGCCAGCAGCTCGTGGACGGAAGGGTACGAGCAGTACTTC.

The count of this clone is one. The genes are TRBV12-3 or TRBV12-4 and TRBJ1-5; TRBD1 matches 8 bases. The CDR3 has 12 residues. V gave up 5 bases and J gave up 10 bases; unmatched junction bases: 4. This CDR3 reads CASSQQGGPQHF. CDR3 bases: TGTGCCAGCAGTCAACAGGGGGGACCCCAGCATTTT.

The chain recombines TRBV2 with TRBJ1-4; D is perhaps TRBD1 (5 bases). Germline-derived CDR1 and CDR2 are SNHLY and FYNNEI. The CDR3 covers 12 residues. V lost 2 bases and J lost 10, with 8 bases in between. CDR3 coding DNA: TGTGCCAGCAGTGAAAGGGGCGCAAAACTGTTTTTT. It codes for CASSERGAKLFF.

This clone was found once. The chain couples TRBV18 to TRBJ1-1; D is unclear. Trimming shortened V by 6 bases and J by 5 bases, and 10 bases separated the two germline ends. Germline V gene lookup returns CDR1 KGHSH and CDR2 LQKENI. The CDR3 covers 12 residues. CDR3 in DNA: TGTGCCAGCTCTATGAGCGGAACTGAAGCTTTCTTT. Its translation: CASSMSGTEAFF.

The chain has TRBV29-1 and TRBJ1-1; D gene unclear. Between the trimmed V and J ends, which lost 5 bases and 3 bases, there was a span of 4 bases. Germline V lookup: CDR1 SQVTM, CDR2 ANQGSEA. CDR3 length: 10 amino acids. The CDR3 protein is CSVFHTEAFF. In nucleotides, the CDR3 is TGCAGCGTTTTCCACACTGAAGCTTTCTTT.

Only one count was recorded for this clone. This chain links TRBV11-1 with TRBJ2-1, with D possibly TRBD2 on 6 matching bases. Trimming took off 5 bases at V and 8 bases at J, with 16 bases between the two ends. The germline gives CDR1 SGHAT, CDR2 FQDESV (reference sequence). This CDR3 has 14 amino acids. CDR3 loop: CASSHPSTSDEQFF. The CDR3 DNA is TGTGCCAGCAGCCACCCGTCGACTAGTGATGAGCAGTTCTTC.

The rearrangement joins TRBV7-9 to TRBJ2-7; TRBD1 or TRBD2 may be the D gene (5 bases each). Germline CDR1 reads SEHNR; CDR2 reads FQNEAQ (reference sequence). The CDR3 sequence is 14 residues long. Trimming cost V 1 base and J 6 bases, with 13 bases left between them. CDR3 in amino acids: CASSLGGAGGEQYF. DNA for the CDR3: TGTGCCAGCAGCTTAGGAGGGGCGGGTGGCGAGCAGTACTTC.

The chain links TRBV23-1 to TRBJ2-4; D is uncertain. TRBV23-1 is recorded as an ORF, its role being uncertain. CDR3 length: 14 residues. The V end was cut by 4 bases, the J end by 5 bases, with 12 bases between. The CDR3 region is CASSLNEPQNIQYF. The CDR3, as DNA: TGCGCCAGCAGTCTTAACGAACCTCAAAACATTCAGTACTTC.

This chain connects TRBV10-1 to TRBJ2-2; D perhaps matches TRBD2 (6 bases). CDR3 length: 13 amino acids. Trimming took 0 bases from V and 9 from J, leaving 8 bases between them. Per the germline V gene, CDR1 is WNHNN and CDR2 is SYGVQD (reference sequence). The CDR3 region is CASSESEGRELFF. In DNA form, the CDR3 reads TGCGCCAGCAGTGAGTCGGAGGGCCGGGAGCTGTTTTTT.

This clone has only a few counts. The CDR3 loop is CSASLGGKANEKLFF. The CDR3, as DNA: TGCAGTGCTAGTTTAGGGGGGAAGGCTAATGAAAAACTGTTTTTT. V and J are TRBV20-1 and TRBJ1-4; TRBD1 is a possible D gene (6 bases). The CDR3 totals 15 residues. V was cut by 3 bases and J by 3 bases, with 14 bases left in between. CDR1 is DFQATT and CDR2 is SNEGSKA in the germline V gene (reference sequence).

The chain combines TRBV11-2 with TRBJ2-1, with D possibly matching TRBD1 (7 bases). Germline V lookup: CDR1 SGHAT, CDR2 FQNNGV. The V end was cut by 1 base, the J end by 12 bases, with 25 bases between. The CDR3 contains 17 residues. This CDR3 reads CASSLVSGGRIAMRQFF. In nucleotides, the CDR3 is TGTGCCAGCAGCTTAGTGTCAGGGGGGCGGATTGCAATGAGGCAGTTCTTC.

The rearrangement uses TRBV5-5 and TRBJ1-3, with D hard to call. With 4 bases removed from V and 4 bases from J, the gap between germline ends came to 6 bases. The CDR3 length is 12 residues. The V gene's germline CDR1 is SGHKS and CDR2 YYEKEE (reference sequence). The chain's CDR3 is CASSAGGNTIYF. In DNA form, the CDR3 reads TGTGCCAGCAGCGCCGGAGGAAACACCATATATTTT.

CDR3 in amino acids: CASSLSGQTQETQYF. CDR3 sequence (DNA): TGTGCCAGCAGCTTATCGGGACAGACTCAAGAGACCCAGTACTTC. J is TRBJ2-5 and V is TRBV7-9; 7 bases agree with TRBD1. Looked up from germline, CDR1 is SEHNR and CDR2 is FQNEAQ (reference sequence). V was pared by 2 bases and J by 2 bases, with 5 bases of the junction left unmatched. The CDR3 runs to 15 residues.